Shown below are 3 T cell receptor beta chains from a single sample sequenced in a study of T cells in Graves' hyperthyroidism and ophthalmopathy. Template material for amplifying TCR beta CDR3 regions consisted of RNA transcripts. Using the HTBI primer set, a first-round RT-PCR was run on the TCR CDR3. MiXCR was run by TCRdb on the multiplex PCR reads, yielding one entry per CDR3 protein. The sample holds some 600,000 distinct CDR3 sequences, approximately 14% seen once. Material: blood. The receptors here all came from a woman aged 25 to 39 with Graves' hyperthyroidism that later progressed to Graves' ophthalmopathy.

This clonotype was found many times. The rearrangement uses TRBV27 and TRBJ2-7, with a possible D match to TRBD2 (5 bases). V was cut by 6 bases and J by 5 bases, with 17 bases left in between. Germline CDR1 reads MNHEY; CDR2 reads SMNVEV (reference sequence). This CDR3 is built from 14 residues. The CDR3 region has the DNA TGTGCCAGCAGCCCGTTTAGCCTCGGGGACGAGCAGTACTTC. This translates into CASSPFSLGDEQYF.

This clonotype was recorded many times. This chain links TRBV20-1 with TRBJ2-1; TRBD2 aligns across 12 bases. CDR1 and CDR2 from the germline V gene are DFQATT and SNEGSKA (reference sequence). The CDR3 consists of 16 residues. V lost 1 base and J lost 6; bases outside the gene matches: 7. The CDR3 coding sequence is TGCAGTGCTAGAGGGCCAGGGACTAGCGGGCCCAATGAGCAGTTCTTC. Protein product: CSARGPGTSGPNEQFF.

This clonotype has at least ten counts. This rearrangement joins TRBV27 to TRBJ1-1; D is uncertain. The CDR3 is 13 amino acids. V lost 3 bases and J 1 base, leaving 6 bases between the germline ends. From germline, CDR1 is MNHEY and CDR2 SMNVEV (reference sequence). Written as DNA, the CDR3 is TGTGCCAGCAGTTTGACACAGAACACTGAAGCTTTCTTT. Amino acids: CASSLTQNTEAFF.